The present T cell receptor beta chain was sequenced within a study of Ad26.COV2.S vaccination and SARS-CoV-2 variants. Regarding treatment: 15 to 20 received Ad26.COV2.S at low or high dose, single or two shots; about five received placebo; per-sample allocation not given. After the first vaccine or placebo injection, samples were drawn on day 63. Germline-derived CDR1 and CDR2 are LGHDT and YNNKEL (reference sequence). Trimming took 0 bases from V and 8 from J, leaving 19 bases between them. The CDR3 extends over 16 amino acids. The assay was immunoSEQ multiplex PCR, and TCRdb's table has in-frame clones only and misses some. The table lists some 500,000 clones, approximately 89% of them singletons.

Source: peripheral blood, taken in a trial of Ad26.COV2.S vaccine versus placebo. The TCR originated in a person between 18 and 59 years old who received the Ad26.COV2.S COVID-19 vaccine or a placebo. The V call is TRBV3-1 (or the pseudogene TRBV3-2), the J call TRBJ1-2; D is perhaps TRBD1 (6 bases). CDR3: CASSQDTQGLLGGYTF. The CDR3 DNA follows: TGTGCCAGCAGCCAAGATACACAGGGCCTCTTGGGGGGCTACACCTTC.